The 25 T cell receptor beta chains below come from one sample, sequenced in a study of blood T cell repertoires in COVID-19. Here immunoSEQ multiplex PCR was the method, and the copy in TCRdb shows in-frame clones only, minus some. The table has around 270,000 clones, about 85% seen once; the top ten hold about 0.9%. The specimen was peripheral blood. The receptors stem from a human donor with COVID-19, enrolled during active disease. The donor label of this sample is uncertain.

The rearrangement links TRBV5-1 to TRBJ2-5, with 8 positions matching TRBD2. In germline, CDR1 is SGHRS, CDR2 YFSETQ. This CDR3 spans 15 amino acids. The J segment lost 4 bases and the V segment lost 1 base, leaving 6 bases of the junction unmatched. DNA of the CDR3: TGCGCCAGCAGCTTGCCCAGCGGGAGTACAGAGACCCAGTACTTC. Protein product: CASSLPSGSTETQYF.

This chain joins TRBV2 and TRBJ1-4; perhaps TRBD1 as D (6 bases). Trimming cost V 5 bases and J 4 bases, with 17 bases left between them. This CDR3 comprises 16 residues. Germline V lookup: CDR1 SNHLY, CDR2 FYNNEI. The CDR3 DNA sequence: TGTGCCAGCAGTTCCTTAGGGGCAGGGGTTAATGAAAAACTGTTTTTT. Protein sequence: CASSSLGAGVNEKLFF.

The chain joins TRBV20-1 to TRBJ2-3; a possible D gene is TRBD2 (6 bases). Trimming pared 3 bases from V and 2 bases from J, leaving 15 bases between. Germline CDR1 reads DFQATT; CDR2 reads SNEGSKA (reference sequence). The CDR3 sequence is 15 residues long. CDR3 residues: CSASTSLRVTDTQYF. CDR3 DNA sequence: TGCAGTGCTAGTACTAGCTTAAGAGTCACAGATACGCAGTATTTT.

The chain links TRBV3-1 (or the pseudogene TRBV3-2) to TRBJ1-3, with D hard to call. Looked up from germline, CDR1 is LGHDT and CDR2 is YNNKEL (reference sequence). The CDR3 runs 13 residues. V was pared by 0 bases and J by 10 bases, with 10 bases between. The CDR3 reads CASSQEPSRTIYF. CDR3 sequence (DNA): TGTGCCAGCAGCCAAGAACCGAGTCGTACCATATATTTT.

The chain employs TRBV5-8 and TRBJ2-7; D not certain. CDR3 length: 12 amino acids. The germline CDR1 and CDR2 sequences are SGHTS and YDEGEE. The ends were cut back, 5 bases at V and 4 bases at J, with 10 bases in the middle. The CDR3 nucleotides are TGTGCCAGCAGTCCTGCCGGGTACGAGCAGTACTTC. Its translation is CASSPAGYEQYF.

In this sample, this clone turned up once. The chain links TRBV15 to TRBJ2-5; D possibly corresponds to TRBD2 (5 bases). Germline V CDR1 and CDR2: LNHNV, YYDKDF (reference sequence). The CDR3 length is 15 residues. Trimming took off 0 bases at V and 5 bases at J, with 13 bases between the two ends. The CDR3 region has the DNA TGTGCCACCAGCAGAGATTTGGTGGGAGTGGAGACCCAGTACTTC. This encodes CATSRDLVGVETQYF.

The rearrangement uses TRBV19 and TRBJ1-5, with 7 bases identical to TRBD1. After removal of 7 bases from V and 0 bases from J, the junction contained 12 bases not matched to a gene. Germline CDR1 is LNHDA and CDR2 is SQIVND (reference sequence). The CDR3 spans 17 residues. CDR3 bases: TGTGCCAGTAATGGGGTCGGGACAGATTATAGCAATCAGCCCCAGCATTTT. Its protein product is CASNGVGTDYSNQPQHF.

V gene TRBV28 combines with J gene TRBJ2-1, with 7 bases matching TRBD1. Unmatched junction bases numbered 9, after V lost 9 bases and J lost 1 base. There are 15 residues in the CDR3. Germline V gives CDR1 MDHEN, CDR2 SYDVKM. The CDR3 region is CASDREPRSYNEQFF. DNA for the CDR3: TGTGCCAGTGACAGGGAACCACGGTCCTACAATGAGCAGTTCTTC.

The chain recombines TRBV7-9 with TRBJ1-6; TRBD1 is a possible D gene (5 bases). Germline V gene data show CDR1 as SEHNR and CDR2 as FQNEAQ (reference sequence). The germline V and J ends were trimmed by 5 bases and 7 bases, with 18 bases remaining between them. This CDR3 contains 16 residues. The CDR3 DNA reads TGTGCCAGCAGCAGTCGTTCACCGGGGGAAAATTCACCCCTCCACTTT. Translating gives CASSSRSPGENSPLHF.

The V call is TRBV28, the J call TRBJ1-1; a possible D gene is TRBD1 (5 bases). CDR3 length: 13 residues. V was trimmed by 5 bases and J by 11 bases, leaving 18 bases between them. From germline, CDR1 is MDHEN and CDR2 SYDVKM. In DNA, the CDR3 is TGTGCCAGCAGTCCAGGGACTCCTTACCTGGCTTTCTTT. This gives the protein CASSPGTPYLAFF.

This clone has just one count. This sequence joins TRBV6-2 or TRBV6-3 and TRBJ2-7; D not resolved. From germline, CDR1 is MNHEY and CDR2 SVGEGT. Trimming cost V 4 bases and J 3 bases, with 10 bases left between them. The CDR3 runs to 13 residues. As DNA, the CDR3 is TGTGCCAGCAGTTTAACCCGGAGCTACGAGCAGTACTTC. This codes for CASSLTRSYEQYF.

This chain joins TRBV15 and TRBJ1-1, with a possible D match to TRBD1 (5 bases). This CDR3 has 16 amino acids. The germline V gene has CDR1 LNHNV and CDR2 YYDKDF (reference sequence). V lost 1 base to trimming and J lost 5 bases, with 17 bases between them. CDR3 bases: TGTGCCACCAGCAGAGGGGGGAGGGGCAGAGAAACTGAAGCTTTCTTT. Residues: CATSRGGRGRETEAFF.

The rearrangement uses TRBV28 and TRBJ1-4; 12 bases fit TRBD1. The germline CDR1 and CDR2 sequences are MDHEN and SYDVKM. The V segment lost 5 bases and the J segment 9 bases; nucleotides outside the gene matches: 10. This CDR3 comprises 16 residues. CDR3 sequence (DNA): TGTGCCAGCAGTCTGGGACAGGGGGCAGGGCGGCAAAAACTGTTTTTT. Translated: CASSLGQGAGRQKLFF.

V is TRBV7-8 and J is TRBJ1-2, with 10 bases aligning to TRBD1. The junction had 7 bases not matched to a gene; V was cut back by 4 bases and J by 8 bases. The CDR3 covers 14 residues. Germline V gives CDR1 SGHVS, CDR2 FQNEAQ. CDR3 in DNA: TGTGCCAGCAGCTCATCCGGGACAGGGGTCGGCTACACCTTC. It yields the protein CASSSSGTGVGYTF.

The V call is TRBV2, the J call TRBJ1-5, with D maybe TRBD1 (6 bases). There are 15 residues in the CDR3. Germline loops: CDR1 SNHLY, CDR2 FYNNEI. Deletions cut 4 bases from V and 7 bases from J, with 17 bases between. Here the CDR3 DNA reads TGTGCCAGCAGTGTCCGACAGGCCTATTCACAGCCCCAGCATTTT. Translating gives CASSVRQAYSQPQHF.

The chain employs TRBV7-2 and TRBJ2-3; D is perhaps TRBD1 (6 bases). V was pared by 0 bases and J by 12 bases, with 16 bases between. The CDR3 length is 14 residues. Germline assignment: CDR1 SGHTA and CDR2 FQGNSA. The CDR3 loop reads CASSLARQDPNQYF. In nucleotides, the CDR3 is TGTGCCAGCAGCTTAGCCCGACAGGACCCCAATCAGTATTTT.

The CDR3 loop is CASRKDSSNYGYTF. The CDR3 bases are TGTGCCAGCAGAAAGGACAGTTCTAACTATGGCTACACCTTC. The J gene is TRBJ1-2, the V gene TRBV2; TRBD1 might be the D (6 bases). This CDR3 comprises 14 residues. Germline V gene lookup returns CDR1 SNHLY and CDR2 FYNNEI. V was pared by 6 bases and J by 0 bases, with 11 bases between.

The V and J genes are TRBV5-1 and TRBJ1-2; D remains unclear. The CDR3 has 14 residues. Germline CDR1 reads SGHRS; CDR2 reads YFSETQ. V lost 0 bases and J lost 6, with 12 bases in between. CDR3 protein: CASSLGGIKNGYTF. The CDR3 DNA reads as TGCGCCAGCAGCTTGGGAGGGATAAAGAATGGCTACACCTTC.

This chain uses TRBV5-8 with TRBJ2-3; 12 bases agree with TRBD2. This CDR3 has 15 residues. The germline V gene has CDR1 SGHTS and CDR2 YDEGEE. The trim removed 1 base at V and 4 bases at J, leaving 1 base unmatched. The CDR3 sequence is CASSLRLAGADTQYF. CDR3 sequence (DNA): TGTGCCAGCAGCTTGAGACTAGCGGGAGCAGATACGCAGTATTTT.

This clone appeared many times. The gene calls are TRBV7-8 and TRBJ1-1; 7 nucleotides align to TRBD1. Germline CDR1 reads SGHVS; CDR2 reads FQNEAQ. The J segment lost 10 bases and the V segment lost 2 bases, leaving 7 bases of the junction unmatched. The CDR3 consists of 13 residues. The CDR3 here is CASSLRTGGGAFF. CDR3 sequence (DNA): TGTGCCAGCAGCTTAAGGACAGGAGGAGGAGCTTTCTTT.

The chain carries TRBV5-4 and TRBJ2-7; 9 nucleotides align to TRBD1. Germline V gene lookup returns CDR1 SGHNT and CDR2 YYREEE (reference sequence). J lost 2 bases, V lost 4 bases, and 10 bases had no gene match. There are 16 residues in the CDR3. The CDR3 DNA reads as TGTGCCAGCAGCACGTACAGGGGGCGGTCTGCCTACGAGCAGTACTTC. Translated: CASSTYRGRSAYEQYF.

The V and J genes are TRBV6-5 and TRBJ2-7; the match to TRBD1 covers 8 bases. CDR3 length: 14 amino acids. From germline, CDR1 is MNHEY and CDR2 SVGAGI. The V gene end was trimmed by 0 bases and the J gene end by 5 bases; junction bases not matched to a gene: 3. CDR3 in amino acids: CASSYSDRADEQYF. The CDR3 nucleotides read TGTGCCAGCAGTTACTCGGACAGGGCTGACGAGCAGTACTTC.

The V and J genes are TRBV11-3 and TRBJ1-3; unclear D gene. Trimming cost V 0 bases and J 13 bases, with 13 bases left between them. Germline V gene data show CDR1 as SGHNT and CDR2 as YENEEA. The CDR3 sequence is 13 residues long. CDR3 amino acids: CASSLDRETPIYF. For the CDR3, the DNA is TGTGCCAGCAGCTTAGATCGGGAGACCCCTATATATTTT. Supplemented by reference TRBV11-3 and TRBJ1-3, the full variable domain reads EAGVVQSPRYKIIEKKQPVAFWCNPISGHNTLYWYLQNLGQGPELLIRYENEEAVDDSQLPKDRFSAERLKGVDSTLKIQPAELGDSAVYLCASSLDRETPIYFGEGSWLTVV.

The CDR3 loop is CASSLEQGIYNEQFF. The CDR3 DNA is TGTGCCAGCAGCTTAGAGCAGGGGATCTACAATGAGCAGTTCTTC. The chain combines TRBV7-2 with TRBJ2-1, with a possible D match to TRBD1 (6 bases). CDR1 and CDR2 from the germline V gene are SGHTA and FQGNSA. Trimming shortened V by 1 base and J by 3 bases, and 10 bases separated the two germline ends. The CDR3 is 15 amino acids. The full variable domain, completed using reference TRBV7-2 and TRBJ2-1, is GAGVSQSPSNKVTEKGKDVELRCDPISGHTALYWYRQSLGQGLEFLIYFQGNSAPDKSGLPSDRFSAERTGGSVSTLTIQRTQQEDSAVYLCASSLEQGIYNEQFFGPGTRLTVL.

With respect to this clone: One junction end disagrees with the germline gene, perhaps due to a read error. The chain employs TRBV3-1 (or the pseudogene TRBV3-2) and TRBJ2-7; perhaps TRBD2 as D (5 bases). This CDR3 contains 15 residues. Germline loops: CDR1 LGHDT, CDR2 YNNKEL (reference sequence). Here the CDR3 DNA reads TGTGTCAGCAGCCTGGACTCCCGTTATAACTACGAGCAGTACTTC. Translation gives CVSSLDSRYNYEQYF.